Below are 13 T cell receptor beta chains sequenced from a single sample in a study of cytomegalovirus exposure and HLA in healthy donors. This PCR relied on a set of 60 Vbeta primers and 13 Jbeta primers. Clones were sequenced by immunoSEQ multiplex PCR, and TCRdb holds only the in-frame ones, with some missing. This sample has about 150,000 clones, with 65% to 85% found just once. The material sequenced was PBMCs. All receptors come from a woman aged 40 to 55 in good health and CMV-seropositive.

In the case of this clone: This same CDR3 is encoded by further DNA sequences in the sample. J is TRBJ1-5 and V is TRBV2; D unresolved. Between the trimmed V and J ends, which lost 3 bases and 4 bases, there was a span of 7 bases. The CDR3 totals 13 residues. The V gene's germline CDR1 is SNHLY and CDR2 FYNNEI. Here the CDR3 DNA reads TGTGCCAGCAGTGAGGTGCAGAATCAGCCCCAGCATTTT. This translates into CASSEVQNQPQHF. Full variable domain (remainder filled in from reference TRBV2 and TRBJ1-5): EPEVTQTPSHQVTQMGQEVILRCVPISNHLYFYWYRQILGQKVEFLVSFYNNEISEKSEIFDDQFSVERPDGSNFTLKIRSTKLEDSAMYFCASSEVQNQPQHFGDGTRLSIL.

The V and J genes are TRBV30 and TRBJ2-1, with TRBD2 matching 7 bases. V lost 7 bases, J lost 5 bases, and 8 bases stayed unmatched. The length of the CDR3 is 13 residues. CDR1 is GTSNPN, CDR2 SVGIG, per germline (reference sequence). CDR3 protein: CALEEGGNNEQFF. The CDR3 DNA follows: TGTGCCTTGGAAGAGGGAGGGAACAATGAGCAGTTCTTC.

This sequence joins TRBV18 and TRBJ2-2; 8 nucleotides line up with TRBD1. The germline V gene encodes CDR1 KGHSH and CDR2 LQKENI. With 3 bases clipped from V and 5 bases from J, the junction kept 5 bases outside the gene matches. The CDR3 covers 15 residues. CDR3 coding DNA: TGTGCCAGCTCACCGCAGGGGGCACGTACCGGGGAGCTGTTTTTT. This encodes CASSPQGARTGELFF.

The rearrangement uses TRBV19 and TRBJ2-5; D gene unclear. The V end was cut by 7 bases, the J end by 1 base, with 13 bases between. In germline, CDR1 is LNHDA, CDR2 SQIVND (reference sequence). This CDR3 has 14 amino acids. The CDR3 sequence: CASTPQASQETQYF. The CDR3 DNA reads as TGTGCCAGTACCCCTCAGGCTTCCCAAGAGACCCAGTACTTC.

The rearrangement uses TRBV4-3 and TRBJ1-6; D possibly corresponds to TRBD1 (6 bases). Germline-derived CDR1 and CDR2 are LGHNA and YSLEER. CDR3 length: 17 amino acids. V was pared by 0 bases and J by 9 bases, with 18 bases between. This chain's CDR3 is CASSQEQGTGRSSPLHF. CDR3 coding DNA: TGCGCCAGCAGCCAAGAACAGGGAACAGGGCGATCTTCACCCCTCCACTTT.

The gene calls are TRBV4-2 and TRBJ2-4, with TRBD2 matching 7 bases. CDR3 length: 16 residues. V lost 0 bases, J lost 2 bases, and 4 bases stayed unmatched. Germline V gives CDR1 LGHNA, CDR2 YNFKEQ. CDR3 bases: TGTGCCAGCAGCCAAGAAAAGGGAGGGACCAAAAACATTCAGTACTTC. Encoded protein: CASSQEKGGTKNIQYF.

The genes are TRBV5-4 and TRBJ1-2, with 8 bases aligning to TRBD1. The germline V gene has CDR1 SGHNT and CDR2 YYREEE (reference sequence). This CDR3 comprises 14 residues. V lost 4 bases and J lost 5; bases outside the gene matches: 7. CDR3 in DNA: TGTGCCAGCAGCCCGGACAGGGACATATATGGCTACACCTTC. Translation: CASSPDRDIYGYTF.

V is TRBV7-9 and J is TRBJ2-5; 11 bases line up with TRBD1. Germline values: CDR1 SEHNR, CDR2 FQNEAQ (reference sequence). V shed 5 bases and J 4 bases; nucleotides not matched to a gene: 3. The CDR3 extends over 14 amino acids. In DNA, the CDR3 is TGTGCCAGCAGCATAGGACAGGGGGCAGAGACCCAGTACTTC. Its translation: CASSIGQGAETQYF.

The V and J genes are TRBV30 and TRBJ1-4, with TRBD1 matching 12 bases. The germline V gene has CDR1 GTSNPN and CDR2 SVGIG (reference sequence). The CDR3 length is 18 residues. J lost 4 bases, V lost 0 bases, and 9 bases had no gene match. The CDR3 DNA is TGTGCCTGGAGTGTTGGGACAGGGGGCCTCCGAAATAATGAAAAACTGTTTTTT. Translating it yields CAWSVGTGGLRNNEKLFF.

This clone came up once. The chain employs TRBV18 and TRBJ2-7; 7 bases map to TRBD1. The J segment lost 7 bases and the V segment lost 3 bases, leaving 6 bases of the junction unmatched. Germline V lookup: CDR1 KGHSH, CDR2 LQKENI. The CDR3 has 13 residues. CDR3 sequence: CASSPRGLEEQYF. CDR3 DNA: TGTGCCAGCTCACCCAGGGGGTTGGAAGAGCAGTACTTC.

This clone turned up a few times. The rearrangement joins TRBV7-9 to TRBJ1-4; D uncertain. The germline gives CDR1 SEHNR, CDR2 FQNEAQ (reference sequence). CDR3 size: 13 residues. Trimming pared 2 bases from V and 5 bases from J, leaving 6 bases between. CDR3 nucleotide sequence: TGTGCCAGCAGCTTAACGGTCAATGAAAAACTGTTTTTT. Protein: CASSLTVNEKLFF.

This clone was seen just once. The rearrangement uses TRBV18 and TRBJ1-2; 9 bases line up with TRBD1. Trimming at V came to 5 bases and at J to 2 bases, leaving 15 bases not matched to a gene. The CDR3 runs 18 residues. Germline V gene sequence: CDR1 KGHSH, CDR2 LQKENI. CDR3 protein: CASSTLLTAGQGNYGYTF. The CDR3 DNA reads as TGTGCCAGCTCAACATTACTGACAGCTGGACAGGGGAACTATGGCTACACCTTC.

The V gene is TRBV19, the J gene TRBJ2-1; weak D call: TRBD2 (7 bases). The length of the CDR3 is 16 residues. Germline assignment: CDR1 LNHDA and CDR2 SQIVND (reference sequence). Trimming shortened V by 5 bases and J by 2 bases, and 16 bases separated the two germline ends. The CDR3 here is CASSVLGEGAYNEQFF. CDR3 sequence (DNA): TGTGCCAGTAGTGTTCTGGGGGAGGGGGCCTACAATGAGCAGTTCTTC.